Each of the 18 T cell receptor beta chains below was sequenced from the same sample in a study of blood T cell repertoires in COVID-19. Produced via immunoSEQ multiplex PCR; TCRdb's table is partial and in-frame only. The sample comprises about 180,000 clones, nearly 80% of which are singletons, and about an eighth rests with the top ten. Material: PBMCs or T cells enriched from blood (not recorded which). These receptors all stem from a man between 60 and 75 years old who had been exposed to COVID-19.

The chain recombines TRBV11-2 with TRBJ2-7; weak D call: TRBD2 (6 bases). The germline gives CDR1 SGHAT, CDR2 FQNNGV. The length of the CDR3 is 12 residues. Trimming removed 3 bases from V and 6 bases from J, with 9 bases in between. In nucleotides, the CDR3 is TGTGCCAGCAGCTTCGGGGGAGTCGAGCAGTACTTC. It is translated as CASSFGGVEQYF.

The genes are TRBV2 and TRBJ1-1; 7 bases map to TRBD1. CDR3 length: 13 amino acids. The ends lost 6 bases at V and 3 bases at J; junction bases unmatched: 4. The V gene's germline CDR1 is SNHLY and CDR2 FYNNEI. CDR3 coding DNA: TGTGCCAGCAGCCTCGACAGGGACACTGAAGCTTTCTTT. Protein product: CASSLDRDTEAFF.

This chain connects TRBV15 to TRBJ2-7; 8 positions match TRBD2. Per germline, CDR1 LNHNV and CDR2 YYDKDF (reference sequence). This CDR3 has 17 residues. Trimming took 0 bases from V and 5 from J; bases not matched to a gene: 12. CDR3 amino acids: CATSRDRLGLVSNEQYF. The CDR3 DNA sequence: TGTGCCACCAGCAGAGACAGGTTGGGACTAGTTTCCAACGAGCAGTACTTC.

The chain recombines TRBV14 with TRBJ2-3; D gene ambiguous. The CDR3 contains 15 residues. The V and J ends lost 0 bases and 2 bases respectively, with 9 bases between them. Germline assignment: CDR1 SGHDN and CDR2 FVKESK. The CDR3 protein is CASSQDPTFTDTQYF. CDR3 nucleotide sequence: TGTGCCAGCAGCCAAGATCCGACTTTCACAGATACGCAGTATTTT.

The V gene is TRBV5-1, the J gene TRBJ1-4, with TRBD1 matching over 9 bases. There are 14 residues in the CDR3. Germline CDR1 is SGHRS and CDR2 is YFSETQ. After removal of 5 bases from V and 8 bases from J, the junction contained 7 bases not matched to a gene. The CDR3, as DNA: TGCGCCAGCAGAAACCGGGACAGGGTGGAAAAACTGTTTTTT. Translating gives CASRNRDRVEKLFF.

The chain recombines TRBV9 with TRBJ2-7; 11 nucleotides line up with TRBD2. This CDR3 spans 14 amino acids. Per the germline V gene, CDR1 is SGDLS and CDR2 is YYNGEE. The V gene end was trimmed by 4 bases and the J gene end by 3 bases; junction bases not matched to a gene: 3. CDR3 nucleotides: TGTGCCAGCAGCTCCGGACTAGCGGGCTACGAGCAGTACTTC. As protein: CASSSGLAGYEQYF.

The J gene is TRBJ2-7, the V gene TRBV7-2; D perhaps matches TRBD1 (6 bases). The CDR3 has 17 amino acids. Germline CDR1 and CDR2: SGHTA and FQGNSA. Trimming removed 3 bases at V and 0 bases at J, with 18 bases between. The CDR3 DNA sequence: TGTGCCAGCAGCTTGCCCCACGGGACATCTAGCTCCTACGAGCAGTACTTC. As protein: CASSLPHGTSSSYEQYF.

This chain joins TRBV30 and TRBJ2-3; no definite D call. The CDR3 extends over 19 amino acids. The germline V and J ends were trimmed by 3 bases and 0 bases, with 25 bases remaining between them. Germline-derived CDR1 and CDR2 are GTSNPN and SVGIG (reference sequence). This CDR3 is CAWSRGRQGGPISTDTQYF. Here the CDR3 DNA reads TGTGCCTGGAGCCGAGGTCGGCAAGGCGGCCCAATTAGCACAGATACGCAGTATTTT.

J is TRBJ2-2 and V is TRBV21-1; the D call of TRBD2 is as the table states it, not checked on the DNA. TRBV21-1 is a documented pseudogene. The CDR3 consists of 18 residues. CDR3 region: CASSKGSGRIPNTGELFF. CDR3 DNA: TGTGCCAGCAGCAAGGGAAGCGGGAGAATCCCGAACACCGGGGAGCTGTTTTTT.

The sample holds a few counts of this clone. This rearrangement joins TRBV19 to TRBJ2-2; 11 bases agree with TRBD2. The V and J ends lost 5 bases and 1 base, in that order; junction bases with no gene match: 9. Germline lookup yields CDR1 LNHDA and CDR2 SQIVND (reference sequence). This CDR3 region has 18 residues. CDR3: CASSPNSGRARNTGELFF. DNA for the CDR3: TGTGCCAGTAGTCCCAATAGCGGGAGGGCGCGGAACACCGGGGAGCTGTTTTTT.

The chain joins TRBV7-2 to TRBJ1-1; D ambiguous. The germline V gene has CDR1 SGHTA and CDR2 FQGNSA. The length of the CDR3 is 14 residues. The V gene lost 6 bases and the J gene lost 0 bases, with 11 bases spanning the gap. The CDR3 spells CASSLEWLNTEAFF. The CDR3 bases are TGTGCCAGCAGTCTAGAGTGGCTGAACACTGAAGCTTTCTTT.

The CDR3 DNA reads as TGTGCCAGCAGCTTAGTCGGGGGACTCGGGGAGACCCAGTACTTC. Its translation: CASSLVGGLGETQYF. The V and J genes are TRBV7-7 and TRBJ2-5, with a weak D call TRBD2 (6 bases). Trimming stripped 1 base from V and 5 bases from J, with 14 bases between. There are 15 residues in the CDR3. Germline V gene sequence: CDR1 SSHAT, CDR2 FNYEAQ (reference sequence).

V is TRBV29-1 and J is TRBJ1-6; a weak D match, TRBD1 (6 bases). V was shortened by 5 bases and J by 7 bases, with 15 bases between the two germline ends. The germline V gene has CDR1 SQVTM and CDR2 ANQGSEA. The CDR3 loop spans 14 amino acids. The CDR3 sequence: CSVMDSPANSPLHF. The DNA for the CDR3 is TGCAGCGTTATGGACAGCCCGGCGAATTCACCCCTCCACTTT.

The chain joins TRBV6-2 or TRBV6-3 to TRBJ2-3; D gene uncertain. The V and J ends lost 4 bases and 4 bases respectively, with 9 bases between them. From germline, CDR1 is MNHEY and CDR2 SVGEGT. CDR3 size: 13 residues. CDR3 sequence: CASSSLPPDTQYF. DNA of the CDR3: TGTGCCAGCAGTTCCCTCCCTCCAGATACGCAGTATTTT.

This clone was seen just once. The V gene is TRBV5-4, the J gene TRBJ2-1; the match to TRBD2 covers 11 bases. V was clipped by 4 bases and J by 0 bases; unmatched bases: 6. Per the germline V gene, CDR1 is SGHNT and CDR2 is YYREEE (reference sequence). This CDR3 contains 17 residues. The CDR3 reads CASSLGTSGSSYNEQFF. The DNA for the CDR3 is TGTGCCAGCAGCCTGGGGACTAGCGGCAGCTCCTACAATGAGCAGTTCTTC.

The gene calls are TRBV10-3 and TRBJ2-7; D is perhaps TRBD2 (5 bases). This CDR3 is 14 amino acids long. V was trimmed by 6 bases and J by 7 bases, leaving 19 bases between them. Germline V gene sequence: CDR1 ENHRY, CDR2 SYGVKD. The CDR3 region has the DNA TGTGCCATCAGGGCGACGGCGGGCGGATTGGAGCAGTACTTC. It is translated as CAIRATAGGLEQYF.

V gene TRBV19 combines with J gene TRBJ1-4, with D perhaps matching TRBD1 (5 bases). V lost 3 bases and J 8 bases, leaving 19 bases between the germline ends. Germline V gene sequence: CDR1 LNHDA, CDR2 SQIVND (reference sequence). The length of the CDR3 is 16 residues. CDR3 nucleotide sequence: TGTGCCAGTAGTATCCTCGGGGGGAACCCCGCCGAAAAACTGTTTTTT. Residues: CASSILGGNPAEKLFF.

The V gene is TRBV5-6, the J gene TRBJ2-3, with 14 bases lining up with TRBD2. Unmatched junction bases numbered 6, after V lost 4 bases and J lost 5 bases. CDR3 length: 16 amino acids. Germline lookup yields CDR1 SGHDT and CDR2 YYEEEE. In DNA, the CDR3 is TGTGCCAGCAGCGTACGACTAGCGGGAGGGGAAGATACGCAGTATTTT. It translates to CASSVRLAGGEDTQYF.